This T cell receptor (beta chain) was captured by sequencing in a study of PD-L1 blockade in urothelial cancer. On the study more broadly: The number of prior chemotherapy regimens per patient was 0 to 3.

Method: immunoSEQ multiplex PCR; TCRdb's copy keeps in-frame clones and lacks some. The sample contains about 56,000 clones, 85% to 90% of which appear only once. V was clipped by 8 bases and J by 7 bases; unmatched bases: 11. Germline V gene data show CDR1 as SNHLY and CDR2 as FYNNEI. The CDR3 extends over 14 amino acids. The chain links TRBV2 to TRBJ1-2, with TRBD1 identical over 9 bases. This specimen consisted of PBMCs, obtained around atezolizumab (anti-PD-L1) treatment. The TCR originated in a man aged 50 to 60 with urothelial cancer. The CDR3 loop is CASGGTGKVSGYTF. Written as DNA, the CDR3 is TGTGCCAGCGGGGGGACAGGGAAGGTATCTGGCTACACCTTC. The full variable domain, completed using reference TRBV2 and TRBJ1-2, is EPEVTQTPSHQVTQMGQEVILRCVPISNHLYFYWYRQILGQKVEFLVSFYNNEISEKSEIFDDQFSVERPDGSNFTLKIRSTKLEDSAMYFCASGGTGKVSGYTFGSGTRLTVV.